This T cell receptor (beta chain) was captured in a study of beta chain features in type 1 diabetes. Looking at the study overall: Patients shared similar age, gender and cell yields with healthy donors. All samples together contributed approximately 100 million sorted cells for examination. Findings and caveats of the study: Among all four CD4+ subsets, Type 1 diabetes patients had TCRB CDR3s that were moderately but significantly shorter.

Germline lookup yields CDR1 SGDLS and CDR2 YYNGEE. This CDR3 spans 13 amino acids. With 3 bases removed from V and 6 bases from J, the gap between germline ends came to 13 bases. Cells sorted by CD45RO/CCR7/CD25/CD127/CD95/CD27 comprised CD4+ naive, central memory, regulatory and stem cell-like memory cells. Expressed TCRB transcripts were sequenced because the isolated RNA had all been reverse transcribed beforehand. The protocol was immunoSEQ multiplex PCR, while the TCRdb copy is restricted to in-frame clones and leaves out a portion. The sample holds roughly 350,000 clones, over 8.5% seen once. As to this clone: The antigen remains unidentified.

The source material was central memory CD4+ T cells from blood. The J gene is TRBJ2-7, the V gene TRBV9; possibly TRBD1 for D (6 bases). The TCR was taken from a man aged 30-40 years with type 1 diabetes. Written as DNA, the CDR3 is TGTGCCAGCAGCGCCGGAACAGGGCTCGAGCAGTACTTC. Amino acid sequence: CASSAGTGLEQYF.